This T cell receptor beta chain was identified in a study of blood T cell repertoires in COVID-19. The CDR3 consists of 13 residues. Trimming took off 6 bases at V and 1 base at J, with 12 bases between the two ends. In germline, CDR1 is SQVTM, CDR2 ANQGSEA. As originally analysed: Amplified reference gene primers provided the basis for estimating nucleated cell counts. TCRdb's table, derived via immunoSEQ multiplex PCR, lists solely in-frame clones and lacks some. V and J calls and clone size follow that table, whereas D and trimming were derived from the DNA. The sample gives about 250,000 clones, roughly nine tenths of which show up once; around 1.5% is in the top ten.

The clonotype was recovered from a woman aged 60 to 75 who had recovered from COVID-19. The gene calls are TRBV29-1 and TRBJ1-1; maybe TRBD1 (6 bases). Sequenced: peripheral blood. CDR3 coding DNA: TGCAGCGTCACAGGGAGGGGGAACACTGAAGCTTTCTTT. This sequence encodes CSVTGRGNTEAFF.